Here is one TCR beta chain with its context. The protocol was immunoSEQ multiplex PCR, while the TCRdb copy is restricted to in-frame clones and leaves out a portion. The sample contains roughly 100,000 clones, more than 90% of which appear only once. Per germline, CDR1 SGDLS and CDR2 YYNGEE. This CDR3 contains 17 residues. V shed 3 bases and J 1 base; nucleotides not matched to a gene: 8. These data come from a study of control samples from healthy donors and cancer patients. Sequencing used blood. This sequence was found in a human donor in good health. The donor label of this sample is uncertain. The chain employs TRBV9 and TRBJ1-3; 9 positions match TRBD1. The CDR3 DNA sequence: TGTGCCAGCAGCGGAGTACAGGGGGCATATTCTGGAAACACCATATATTTT. Residues: CASSGVQGAYSGNTIYF.